The clone carrying this TCR beta chain has just a few counts. The sample is drawn from a study of blood T cell repertoires in COVID-19. The wider study: The United States, Italy and Spain provided the acute and convalescent COVID-19 samples.

Those enrolled, adults aged about 18 to 89 years, came from some 25 US areas. Donors of Cohort 3 who recovered were those that had two negative PCRs, clearance, or symptom resolution. CDR1 is LNHDA, CDR2 SQIVND, per germline (reference sequence). This CDR3 has 17 amino acids. V was pared by 3 bases and J by 6 bases, with 21 bases between. Some clones are missing from TCRdb's copy, which holds only in-frame ones; the method was immunoSEQ multiplex PCR. The profile shows approximately 150,000 clones, around 80% of them singletons. This receptor was taken from a man aged 45 to 65 who had recovered from COVID-19. This chain connects TRBV19 to TRBJ2-1; TRBD2 might be the D (6 bases). Sequences were obtained from PBMCs or T cells enriched from blood (not recorded which). DNA of the CDR3: TGTGCCAGTAGTATTGGGATGGGCGGGAAAGGGGTCAATGAGCAGTTCTTC. This codes for CASSIGMGGKGVNEQFF.